These 9 T cell receptor beta chains share one sample of origin, sequenced in a study of Graves' ophthalmopathy and Graves' hyperthyroidism. The authors amplified TCR beta CDR3 regions, and they did so from RNA transcripts for repertoire sequencing. The workflow started with a first-round RT-PCR run with HTBI primers and then moved on to a second-round multiplex PCR. In TCRdb, the multiplex PCR reads were re-called with MiXCR into one record per CDR3 protein. This table holds 1 million to 1.3 million distinct CDR3 sequences, approximately 35% found once. The sample taken for sequencing was peripheral blood or thyroid tissue (not recorded which). The source of these receptors is an adult man with Graves' hyperthyroidism.

The CDR3 sequence: CASSQPQIPTVNQPQHF. In DNA form, the CDR3 reads TGCGCCAGCAGCCAGCCCCAAATTCCGACAGTCAATCAGCCCCAGCATTTT. The J gene is TRBJ1-5, the V gene TRBV4-3; a weak D match, TRBD1 (5 bases). The CDR3 extends over 17 amino acids. Per germline, CDR1 LGHNA and CDR2 YSLEER. With 3 bases removed from V and 3 bases from J, the gap between germline ends came to 18 bases.

This clonotype was counted only a few times. This chain joins TRBV6-6 and TRBJ1-5; possibly TRBD1 for D (6 bases). The length of the CDR3 is 15 residues. Trimming cost V 6 bases and J 1 base, with 13 bases left between them. CDR1 and CDR2 (germline): MNHNY, SVGAGI (reference sequence). The CDR3: CASSKQGASNQPQHF. Written as DNA, the CDR3 is TGTGCCAGCAGCAAACAGGGTGCAAGCAATCAGCCCCAGCATTTT.

This clonotype was found many times. The chain employs TRBV29-1 and TRBJ1-5; tentative D call: TRBD1 (6 bases). CDR3 length: 14 amino acids. V was trimmed by 4 bases and J by 4 bases, leaving 14 bases between them. The germline gives CDR1 SQVTM, CDR2 ANQGSEA. The CDR3: CSVGGGGGNQPQHF. In DNA, the CDR3 is TGCAGCGTTGGAGGGGGAGGGGGAAATCAGCCCCAGCATTTT.

The chain recombines TRBV2 with TRBJ2-2; maybe TRBD2 (5 bases). Trimming removed 8 bases from V and 4 bases from J, with 17 bases in between. Germline V gene sequence: CDR1 SNHLY, CDR2 FYNNEI. The CDR3 sequence is 15 residues long. The CDR3, as DNA: TGTGCCAGCGGGAGACGTGGGCCGGGCACCGGGGAGCTGTTTTTT. Encoded protein: CASGRRGPGTGELFF.

The V call is TRBV27, the J call TRBJ2-7, with a possible D match to TRBD2 (5 bases). CDR1 and CDR2 from the germline V gene are MNHEY and SMNVEV (reference sequence). This CDR3 region has 16 residues. V was cut by 7 bases and J by 0 bases, with 19 bases left in between. The CDR3 here is CASITSRATISYEQYF. The CDR3 DNA reads TGTGCCAGCATCACGTCGAGGGCGACAATCTCCTACGAGCAGTACTTC.

V usage is TRBV28 and J usage is TRBJ1-5; 7 bases are a match to TRBD1. This CDR3 region has 14 residues. Per the germline V gene, CDR1 is MDHEN and CDR2 is SYDVKM. V shed 6 bases, J shed 9 bases, and the junction held 11 bases outside the gene matches. CDR3 in amino acids: CASRSGGRSGPQHF. CDR3 DNA sequence: TGTGCCAGCAGATCAGGGGGTAGGTCGGGGCCCCAGCATTTT.

This clonotype showed up just once. It may be a read error: a sequence one base away is much more abundant. The V and J genes are TRBV7-3 and TRBJ1-4; D unresolved. The ends were cut back, 7 bases at V and 8 bases at J, with 17 bases in the middle. This CDR3 spans 14 amino acids. Germline CDR1 is SGHTA and CDR2 is FQGTGA. In DNA form, the CDR3 reads TGTGCCAGCACCGAACGACGGGGTTCCGAAAAACTGTTTTTT. It specifies CASTERRGSEKLFF. Using reference TRBV7-3 and TRBJ1-4 for the parts outside the CDR3, the full variable domain is GAGVSQTPSNKVTEKGKYVELRCDPISGHTALYWYRQSLGQGPEFLIYFQGTGAADDSGLPNDRFFAVRPEGSVSTLKIQRTERGDSAVYLCASTERRGSEKLFFGSGTQLSVL.

This clonotype was observed a handful of times. The V gene is TRBV7-2, the J gene TRBJ2-7; TRBD2 matches 14 bases. V lost 5 bases, J lost 4 bases, and 7 bases stayed unmatched. The CDR3 covers 16 residues. Germline CDR1 reads SGHTA; CDR2 reads FQGNSA. This CDR3 reads CASSPGLAGGYYEQYF. The CDR3 nucleotides are TGTGCCAGCAGCCCTGGACTAGCGGGGGGCTATTACGAGCAGTACTTC.

This clonotype turned up a few times. V gene TRBV29-1 combines with J gene TRBJ1-2, with 10 bases matching TRBD1. Per germline, CDR1 SQVTM and CDR2 ANQGSEA. J lost 8 bases, V lost 4 bases, and 7 bases had no gene match. This CDR3 region has 13 residues. CDR3 in DNA: TGCAGCGTTGGTCGACAGGGGGCGGGCGGCTACACCTTC. This gives the protein CSVGRQGAGGYTF.